This T cell receptor (beta chain) was recorded in a study of cytomegalovirus exposure and HLA in healthy donors. Germline CDR1 is SGHRS and CDR2 is YFSETQ. Unmatched junction bases numbered 10, after V lost 4 bases and J lost 3 bases. The CDR3 contains 16 residues. A multiplex PCR was run with 60 Vbeta primers and 13 Jbeta primers. Assay used: immunoSEQ multiplex PCR; TCRdb lists only in-frame clones, some missing. This table has more than 65,000 clones, 82% appearing once. The sample consisted of PBMCs. This clonotype originated in a man younger than 35 in good health and CMV-seronegative. The rearrangement joins TRBV5-1 to TRBJ2-7; 10 bases match TRBD2. CDR3 loop: CASSPLLTSGLYEQYF. The DNA for the CDR3 is TGCGCCAGCAGCCCTCTCCTGACTAGCGGGCTCTACGAGCAGTACTTC. The complete variable domain, with remaining parts taken from reference TRBV5-1 and TRBJ2-7, reads KAGVTQTPRYLIKTRGQQVTLSCSPISGHRSVSWYQQTPGQGLQFLFEYFSETQRNKGNFPGRFSGRQFSNSRSEMNVSTLELGDSALYLCASSPLLTSGLYEQYFGPGTRLTVT.